Shown below are 7 T cell receptor beta chains from a single sample sequenced in a study of blood T cell repertoires in COVID-19 (dated by TCRdb to between 2020 and 2021). Library creation used the immunoSEQ multiplex PCR assay. TCRdb re-hosts the immuneACCESS table, in-frame sequences only. Its copies lack some clones; in the studies checked, an unresolved V gene accounts for under half of them, and the cause for the rest is not known. In this sample the table shows fewer than 200,000 clones, around 82% of which occur a single time. The ten largest make up 3.6% of the sample. The sample was PBMCs or T cells enriched from blood (not recorded which). The source is a woman aged 45-59 years in a cohort exposed to, infected with or recovered from COVID-19 (not recorded which).

The chain joins TRBV14 to TRBJ1-4; maybe TRBD1 (5 bases). The CDR3 is made up of 14 amino acids. Germline CDR1 reads SGHDN; CDR2 reads FVKESK. V lost 3 bases and J lost 8, with 13 bases in between. The chain's CDR3 is CASSQTEQREKLFF. The CDR3, as DNA: TGTGCCAGCAGCCAGACAGAGCAACGCGAAAAACTGTTTTTT.

V is TRBV28 and J is TRBJ1-3, with D maybe TRBD1 (6 bases). V was trimmed by 1 base and J by 0 bases, leaving 10 bases between them. The CDR3 extends over 16 amino acids. The germline V gene has CDR1 MDHEN and CDR2 SYDVKM. The CDR3: CASSLLQGFSGNTIYF. The CDR3, as DNA: TGTGCCAGCAGTTTATTGCAGGGGTTCTCTGGAAACACCATATATTTT.

The chain links TRBV28 to TRBJ1-2; 7 bases are a match to TRBD1. Germline V gives CDR1 MDHEN, CDR2 SYDVKM. J was trimmed by 6 bases and V by 2 bases; bases with no gene match: 12. This CDR3 has 16 amino acids. The CDR3 nucleotides read TGTGCCAGCAGTTTACTCTCCTCCGACAGGGACCATGGCTACACCTTC. It encodes CASSLLSSDRDHGYTF.

V and J are TRBV11-2 and TRBJ1-3, with 7 bases matching TRBD1. This CDR3 comprises 16 residues. V gave up 5 bases and J gave up 0 bases; unmatched junction bases: 7. Germline CDR1 is SGHAT and CDR2 is FQNNGV. In nucleotides, the CDR3 is TGTGCCAGCAGCCGGACAGGCCCATACTCTGGAAACACCATATATTTT. Translated, it gives CASSRTGPYSGNTIYF.

The rearrangement uses TRBV7-2 and TRBJ2-7; a weak D match, TRBD2 (6 bases). The length of the CDR3 is 16 residues. Germline values: CDR1 SGHTA, CDR2 FQGNSA. The V gene lost 1 base and the J gene lost 0 bases, with 13 bases spanning the gap. Written as DNA, the CDR3 is TGTGCCAGCAGCTTAGGAGTGACTAGGAGCTCCTACGAGCAGTACTTC. Residues: CASSLGVTRSSYEQYF. Full variable domain (outside the CDR3, taken from reference TRBV7-2 and TRBJ2-7): GAGVSQSPSNKVTEKGKDVELRCDPISGHTALYWYRQSLGQGLEFLIYFQGNSAPDKSGLPSDRFSAERTGGSVSTLTIQRTQQEDSAVYLCASSLGVTRSSYEQYFGPGTRLTVT.

The CDR3 DNA reads as TGTGCCACCGGAGGTGGAGGGGTTGATCAGCCCCAGCATTTT. Its translation: CATGGGGVDQPQHF. This chain uses TRBV24-1 with TRBJ1-5; D is perhaps TRBD1 (5 bases). CDR3 size: 14 residues. Germline assignment: CDR1 KGHDR and CDR2 SFDVKD. V lost 9 bases and J 5 bases, leaving 16 bases between the germline ends.

This chain uses TRBV3-1 (or the pseudogene TRBV3-2) with TRBJ2-7; D remains ambiguous. The CDR3 is 11 amino acids. Trimming took 7 bases from V and 4 from J, leaving 8 bases between them. Per germline, CDR1 LGHDT and CDR2 YNNKEL (reference sequence). The CDR3 sequence is CASTLGYEQYF. CDR3 coding DNA: TGTGCCAGCACCCTCGGTTACGAGCAGTACTTC.